What follows describes a single T cell receptor beta chain. The clone's antigen remains unknown. At one boundary the junction diverges from the germline segment, which might be a read error. This sample was taken from a study of technical replicates of blood from a few donors (dated by TCRdb to the late 2010s). The germline V gene encodes CDR1 SGHAT and CDR2 FQNNGV. Taken from cysteine to phenylalanine, the CDR3 has 11 residues. Here the CDR3 DNA is all that survives: 33 bases in frame from base 1. Libraries were built with the immunoSEQ multiplex PCR assay. TCRdb limited this immuneACCESS table to in-frame rearrangements with V and J called. A share of clones is missing; checked studies link under half to unresolved V genes, and the rest is unexplained. The sample table lists 59,000 or so clones, around 93% of them with a count of one. Together, the top ten hold about 3.9% of the sample.

The rearrangement joined TRBV11-2 to TRBJ2-6; perhaps TRBD2 is the D gene, with 7 bases matching. The source material was PBMCs. This TCR was sampled from a human donor in good health. Some clones in this sample may be carry-over from other donors' samples. CDR3 region: CASSFRGGLYF. The base sequence is TGTGCCAGCAGCTTTAGGGGGGGACTATATTTC.